Following are 26 T cell receptor beta chains from one sample sequenced in a study of T cell clones after liver transplantation. Clones were sequenced by immunoSEQ multiplex PCR, and TCRdb holds only the in-frame ones, with some missing. The table includes about 120,000 clones, about nine tenths detected once. The sequences come from CD4+ T cells from blood, collected 12 months after liver transplant. The receptors come from a human patient who received a liver transplant. Among the T cells, some may be from the graft donor.

This rearrangement joins TRBV11-3 to TRBJ2-1; D possibly matches TRBD1 or TRBD2 (5 bases each). CDR1 and CDR2 (germline): SGHNT, YENEEA. V was pared by 5 bases and J by 2 bases, with 16 bases between. The CDR3 totals 16 residues. The CDR3 spells CASSKGRAPPYNEQFF. Here the CDR3 DNA reads TGTGCCAGCAGCAAGGGGAGAGCCCCTCCCTACAATGAGCAGTTCTTC.

This clone was observed a single time. This rearrangement joins TRBV5-4 to TRBJ1-4; perhaps TRBD1 as D (5 bases). CDR1 and CDR2 (germline): SGHNT, YYREEE (reference sequence). V lost 3 bases and J lost 2, with 11 bases in between. This CDR3 contains 15 residues. This CDR3 reads CASSSGGGTNEKLFF. CDR3 bases: TGTGCCAGCAGCTCCGGGGGAGGGACTAATGAAAAACTGTTTTTT.

This clone appeared a single time. V and J are TRBV15 and TRBJ1-5, with unresolved D. The CDR3 consists of 16 residues. V shed 5 bases and J shed 2 bases, with 16 bases lying between them. Germline CDR1 reads LNHNV; CDR2 reads YYDKDF (reference sequence). The CDR3 bases are TGTGCCACCAGCCATGGGCGCAGTCTGGGCAATCAGCCCCAGCATTTT. It encodes CATSHGRSLGNQPQHF.

The CDR3: CASNRRGAYEQYF. The CDR3 bases are TGTGCCAGCAATAGGAGGGGCGCCTACGAGCAGTACTTC. This chain joins TRBV2 and TRBJ2-7, with a possible D match to TRBD2 (6 bases). This CDR3 has 13 amino acids. V dropped 7 bases and J dropped 2 bases, with 12 bases sitting between them. The germline V gene encodes CDR1 SNHLY and CDR2 FYNNEI.

The V and J genes are TRBV5-4 and TRBJ2-4, with D possibly called TRBD1 or TRBD2 (5 bases each). This CDR3 spans 16 amino acids. CDR1 is SGHNT, CDR2 YYREEE, per germline (reference sequence). Trimming pared 0 bases from V and 7 bases from J, leaving 17 bases between. CDR3 sequence (DNA): TGTGCCAGCAGCTTGGGGGGACCCTCCTCGGGGAACATTCAGTACTTC. It yields the protein CASSLGGPSSGNIQYF.

The chain links TRBV6-1 to TRBJ1-5, with TRBD1 matching over 7 bases. The J segment lost 3 bases and the V segment lost 5 bases, leaving 7 bases of the junction unmatched. This CDR3 comprises 15 residues. The germline V gene encodes CDR1 MNHNS and CDR2 SASEGT. CDR3: CASSPLDRPNQPQHF. The DNA of the CDR3 is TGTGCCAGCAGTCCCTTGGACAGGCCCAATCAGCCCCAGCATTTT.

Concerning this clone itself: The junction departs from the called germline gene at one end, perhaps through a read error. The chain joins TRBV6-6 to TRBJ2-7; 10 bases align to TRBD1. CDR3 length: 11 residues. Germline V gives CDR1 MNHNY, CDR2 SVGAGI (reference sequence). CDR3 DNA sequence: TGTGCCAGCAGTGGGACAGGGGAACGCTTCTTC. Amino acids: CASSGTGERFF.

The chain is built from TRBV7-3 and TRBJ2-2; a weak D match, TRBD1 (5 bases). In germline, CDR1 is SGHTA, CDR2 FQGTGA. The CDR3 is made up of 14 amino acids. Trimming shortened V by 3 bases and J by 0 bases, and 5 bases separated the two germline ends. Here the CDR3 reads CASSLTANTGELFF. CDR3 sequence (DNA): TGTGCCAGCAGCTTGACAGCGAACACCGGGGAGCTGTTTTTT.

The V and J genes are TRBV27 and TRBJ1-2; D might be TRBD1 (6 bases). The CDR3 is 15 residues long. Germline-derived CDR1 and CDR2 are MNHEY and SMNVEV (reference sequence). Trimming cost V 6 bases and J 8 bases, with 22 bases left between them. CDR3 loop: CASSPTGPSIWGYTF. For the CDR3, the DNA is TGTGCCAGCAGCCCTACAGGGCCCTCAATCTGGGGCTACACCTTC.

The chain employs TRBV5-1 and TRBJ2-1; a possible D gene is TRBD2 (6 bases). V was pared by 4 bases and J by 7 bases, with 12 bases between. There are 13 residues in the CDR3. Germline CDR1 is SGHRS and CDR2 is YFSETQ. Here the CDR3 reads CASSQGTANEQFF. CDR3 coding DNA: TGCGCCAGCAGCCAAGGGACTGCGAATGAGCAGTTCTTC.

The V gene is TRBV11-3, the J gene TRBJ2-2; D is perhaps TRBD2 (6 bases). The CDR3 runs to 15 residues. Germline V gene data show CDR1 as SGHNT and CDR2 as YENEEA. V gave up 5 bases and J gave up 6 bases, with 16 bases separating them. Written as DNA, the CDR3 is TGTGCCAGCAGCCTCGCCGGGGGAAATGCCGGGGAGCTGTTTTTT. Protein: CASSLAGGNAGELFF.

This clone was seen a single time. The genes are TRBV7-9 and TRBJ1-5; the D gene is possibly TRBD1 (6 bases). The length of the CDR3 is 14 residues. Germline V gene sequence: CDR1 SEHNR, CDR2 FQNEAQ (reference sequence). Trimming removed 5 bases from V and 4 bases from J, with 12 bases in between. The CDR3 is CASSHREGNQPQHF. CDR3 coding DNA: TGTGCCAGCAGCCACAGGGAGGGGAATCAGCCCCAGCATTTT.

This chain uses TRBV6-6 with TRBJ2-1; 7 bases agree with TRBD2. The CDR3 extends over 15 amino acids. Germline V gene lookup returns CDR1 MNHNY and CDR2 SVGAGI (reference sequence). Losses at the gene ends were 6 bases for V and 7 bases for J; bases not matched to a gene: 12. The CDR3 DNA is TGTGCCAGCAGCCCCCCGGGCGGGAGAGGGAATGAGCAGTTCTTC. This codes for CASSPPGGRGNEQFF.

The rearrangement joins TRBV12-2 to TRBJ1-1; the table names TRBD1, a call not compared with the DNA. TRBV12-2 is a known pseudogene. The CDR3 has 14 amino acids. The CDR3 reads CASRTRTANTEAFF. CDR3 bases: TGTGCAAGTCGCACACGGACAGCCAACACTGAAGCTTTCTTT.

This clone showed up just once. The chain combines TRBV27 with TRBJ2-7; 8 bases are shared with TRBD1. There are 15 residues in the CDR3. Germline assignment: CDR1 MNHEY and CDR2 SMNVEV (reference sequence). V lost 4 bases to trimming and J lost 2 bases; unmatched junction nucleotides: 7. The CDR3 loop is CASSSPRTGTYEQYF. The CDR3 bases are TGTGCCAGCAGTTCACCCAGGACAGGGACCTACGAGCAGTACTTC.

This clone has a handful of counts. V gene TRBV7-6 combines with J gene TRBJ1-3; weak D call: TRBD1 (6 bases). Germline values: CDR1 SGHVS, CDR2 FNYEAQ. This CDR3 has 13 amino acids. Trimming pared 7 bases from V and 0 bases from J, leaving 7 bases between. The CDR3 loop is CASKQGSGNTIYF. Here the CDR3 DNA reads TGTGCCAGCAAACAGGGCTCTGGAAACACCATATATTTT.

This clone came up once. The rearrangement links TRBV25-1 to TRBJ2-7; the match to TRBD1 covers 7 bases. The V segment lost 5 bases and the J segment 2 bases; nucleotides outside the gene matches: 6. This CDR3 has 14 amino acids. Germline CDR1 reads MGHDK; CDR2 reads SYGVNS. In DNA, the CDR3 is TGTGCCAGCAGTCGGGACACAGGGGCCTACGAGCAGTACTTC. This translates into CASSRDTGAYEQYF.

This clone was found once. The rearrangement links TRBV19 to TRBJ2-5; 9 bases align to TRBD2. The trim removed 3 bases at V and 5 bases at J, leaving 7 bases unmatched. The CDR3 runs to 15 residues. Germline CDR1 LNHDA, CDR2 SQIVND (reference sequence). The CDR3 DNA sequence: TGTGCCAGTAGTATTATGGTAGCGGGAGTTGAGACCCAGTACTTC. Its translation is CASSIMVAGVETQYF.

About this clone: Other DNA sequences in the same sample also yield this CDR3. CDR3 sequence (DNA): TGTGCCTGGAGTGTACACACCGGGGAGCTGTTTTTT. It specifies CAWSVHTGELFF. This chain uses TRBV30 with TRBJ2-2; D is undetermined. Looked up from germline, CDR1 is GTSNPN and CDR2 is SVGIG (reference sequence). Trimming took off 0 bases at V and 3 bases at J, with 2 bases between the two ends. The CDR3 consists of 12 residues.

The chain combines TRBV7-9 with TRBJ1-3; D is unclear. Germline lookup yields CDR1 SEHNR and CDR2 FQNEAQ (reference sequence). The CDR3 spans 14 residues. V was shortened by 3 bases and J by 0 bases, with 6 bases between the two germline ends. The CDR3 region has the DNA TGTGCCAGCAGCTTGACGGACTCTGGAAACACCATATATTTT. Its protein product is CASSLTDSGNTIYF.

This chain connects TRBV4-1 to TRBJ2-7; 8 bases align to TRBD2. CDR3 length equals 16 residues. The V segment lost 0 bases and the J segment 1 base; nucleotides outside the gene matches: 5. Germline V gene sequence: CDR1 MGHRA, CDR2 YSYEKL. CDR3 residues: CASSQEGLAGSYEQYF. The CDR3 nucleotides are TGCGCCAGCAGCCAAGAAGGTCTAGCGGGTTCCTACGAGCAGTACTTC.

The chain links TRBV5-4 to TRBJ2-3; a possible D gene is TRBD2 (5 bases). The CDR3 has 15 residues. From germline, CDR1 is SGHNT and CDR2 YYREEE (reference sequence). Between the trimmed V and J ends, which lost 4 bases and 1 base, there was a span of 13 bases. CDR3 loop: CASSPRTRGTDTQYF. In nucleotides, the CDR3 is TGTGCCAGCAGCCCGCGGACTCGCGGCACAGATACGCAGTATTTT.

V is TRBV28 and J is TRBJ2-7; TRBD1 matches 11 bases. V was pared by 1 base and J by 6 bases, with 11 bases of the junction left unmatched. The CDR3 consists of 17 residues. Germline CDR1 is MDHEN and CDR2 is SYDVKM. This chain's CDR3 is CASSLLYWGQGEGEQYF. CDR3 coding DNA: TGTGCCAGCAGTTTATTGTATTGGGGACAGGGGGAGGGCGAGCAGTACTTC.

The CDR3, as DNA: TGTGCCAGCACCACCCCGGGGAGTGGTTTTCGCAACGAGCAGTACTTC. Protein: CASTTPGSGFRNEQYF. This chain connects TRBV28 to TRBJ2-7, with a weak D call TRBD2 (5 bases). This CDR3 spans 16 amino acids. The germline gives CDR1 MDHEN, CDR2 SYDVKM. V lost 7 bases and J 5 bases, leaving 24 bases between the germline ends. The full variable domain, with the rest looked up from reference TRBV28 and TRBJ2-7, is DVKVTQSSRYLVKRTGEKVFLECVQDMDHENMFWYRQDPGLGLRLIYFSYDVKMKEKGDIPEGYSVSREKKERFSLILESASTNQTSMYLCASTTPGSGFRNEQYFGPGTRLTVT.

The chain has TRBV2 and TRBJ1-1; D possibly corresponds to TRBD1 (6 bases). This CDR3 region has 15 residues. V lost 7 bases and J 3 bases, leaving 18 bases between the germline ends. CDR1 is SNHLY and CDR2 is FYNNEI in the germline V gene. The DNA of the CDR3 is TGTGCCAGCATCCCGGACAGCGGGGGTCACACTGAAGCTTTCTTT. It yields the protein CASIPDSGGHTEAFF.

The V gene is TRBV6-6, the J gene TRBJ1-1; possible D gene TRBD1, 5 bases. Deletions cut 5 bases from V and 5 bases from J, with 18 bases between. The germline V gene has CDR1 MNHNY and CDR2 SVGAGI (reference sequence). This CDR3 has 15 amino acids. The CDR3 sequence: CASSPFGTLGTEAFF. CDR3 bases: TGTGCCAGCAGTCCCTTCGGGACCCTAGGGACTGAAGCTTTCTTT.